The clone carrying this T cell receptor (beta chain) was seen ten or more times. Its antigen is as yet unknown. PBMCs were sourced from around 10 ml fresh peripheral blood. RNA transcripts served as the template for amplifying TCR beta CDR3 regions. An initial round of RT-PCR targeting the TCR CDR3 relied on the HTBI primer set. TCRdb processed the multiplex PCR reads anew with MiXCR; each CDR3 protein has one entry. Altogether a few hundred thousand distinct CDR3 sequences are present, about 15% being singletons, with the ten largest covering approximately 32%. This specimen comes from a study of T cells in Graves' hyperthyroidism and ophthalmopathy. Overall study results and limits: Ophthalmopathy was model-predicted a median approximately 6.9 months pre-onset.

This CDR3 is 14 amino acids long. Per germline, CDR1 SGHTA and CDR2 FQGNSA. The germline V and J ends were trimmed by 7 bases and 7 bases, with 14 bases remaining between them. The sample taken for sequencing was blood. J is TRBJ1-6 and V is TRBV7-2, with a tentative D call TRBD1 (5 bases). This TCR was sampled from a woman aged 25 to 39 with Graves' ophthalmopathy. The CDR3 is CASTAQVGNSPLHF. The CDR3 nucleotides read TGTGCCAGCACCGCACAGGTGGGGAATTCACCCCTCCACTTT.